This entry lists 30 T cell receptor beta chains sequenced from one sample in a study of cytomegalovirus exposure and HLA in healthy donors. It was with 60 Vbeta and 13 Jbeta primers that the PCR ran. The method was immunoSEQ multiplex PCR; TCRdb's version includes in-frame clones alone and lacks a portion of them. The table includes 150,000 to 200,000 clones, approximately 80% detected once. Sequencing was done on a sample of PBMCs. All receptors derive from a male donor in good health and CMV-seronegative.

The chain carries TRBV7-9 and TRBJ2-1, with 13 bases identical to TRBD2. The V segment lost 6 bases and the J segment 8 bases; nucleotides outside the gene matches: 10. This CDR3 has 16 amino acids. From germline, CDR1 is SEHNR and CDR2 FQNEAQ (reference sequence). CDR3 protein: CASRGGTSGARDEQFF. CDR3 nucleotide sequence: TGTGCCAGCAGGGGTGGGACTAGCGGGGCTAGGGATGAGCAGTTCTTC.

Notes on this clone: Other DNA sequences of this sample code for an identical CDR3. V gene TRBV7-9 combines with J gene TRBJ1-5; D perhaps matches TRBD1 (6 bases). The CDR3 contains 13 residues. Germline lookup yields CDR1 SEHNR and CDR2 FQNEAQ (reference sequence). V gave up 5 bases and J gave up 4 bases, with 9 bases separating them. The CDR3 DNA sequence: TGTGCCAGCAGCCCCCAGGGGAATCAGCCCCAGCATTTT. The encoded protein is CASSPQGNQPQHF.

This chain connects TRBV18 to TRBJ2-3, with 8 bases matching TRBD1. The CDR3 totals 16 residues. Germline CDR1 is KGHSH and CDR2 is LQKENI. J lost 5 bases, V lost 4 bases, and 11 bases had no gene match. The chain's CDR3 is CASSLDRGTVRDTQYF. DNA of the CDR3: TGTGCCAGCTCACTCGACAGGGGCACGGTTCGAGATACGCAGTATTTT.

The rearrangement joins TRBV9 to TRBJ1-6; TRBD1 might be the D (6 bases). The CDR3 runs 15 residues. Germline CDR1 is SGDLS and CDR2 is YYNGEE. The V and J ends lost 3 bases and 6 bases respectively, with 13 bases between them. The CDR3 DNA follows: TGTGCCAGCAGCGCCGAAGACAGGAGTAATTCACCCCTCCACTTT. Amino acid sequence: CASSAEDRSNSPLHF. Full variable domain (rest looked up from reference TRBV9 and TRBJ1-6): DSGVTQTPKHLITATGQRVTLRCSPRSGDLSVYWYQQSLDQGLQFLIQYYNGEERAKGNILERFSAQQFPDLHSELNLSSLELGDSALYFCASSAEDRSNSPLHFGNGTRLTVT.

The chain couples TRBV28 to TRBJ2-1, with D possibly TRBD2 on 5 matching bases. From germline, CDR1 is MDHEN and CDR2 SYDVKM. V was shortened by 1 base and J by 7 bases, with 14 bases between the two germline ends. The CDR3 length is 15 residues. The CDR3 bases are TGTGCCAGCAGTTTATTGGCAAGGGAGAGGAATGAGCAGTTCTTC. This translates into CASSLLARERNEQFF.

With regard to this clone: The junction differs from germline at one of its ends, possibly a read error. The chain is built from TRBV28 and TRBJ1-5; possibly TRBD1 for D (5 bases). The CDR3 spans 18 residues. The germline V gene has CDR1 MDHEN and CDR2 SYDVKM. The CDR3 is CASRSSGRGFYSDQPQHF. The CDR3 DNA is TGTGCCAGCCGTTCGTCGGGGAGGGGTTTTTATAGCGATCAGCCCCAGCATTTT.

The rearrangement links TRBV5-1 to TRBJ2-7; 7 positions agree with TRBD1. This CDR3 region has 14 residues. J gave up 2 bases and V 0 bases, and 2 bases lay outside the gene matches. Germline CDR1 reads SGHRS; CDR2 reads YFSETQ. DNA of the CDR3: TGCGCCAGCAGCTTGGGGACAGGACCCTACGAGCAGTACTTC. Amino acid sequence: CASSLGTGPYEQYF.

This chain uses TRBV6-6 with TRBJ1-1; a weak D match, TRBD1 (5 bases). The V gene lost 6 bases and the J gene lost 6 bases, with 11 bases spanning the gap. CDR1 is MNHNY, CDR2 SVGAGI, per germline (reference sequence). This CDR3 is 12 amino acids long. CDR3 DNA: TGTGCCAGCAGCCGGGACTTCCCTGAAGCTTTCTTT. Protein sequence: CASSRDFPEAFF.

This clone was seen a few times. V and J are TRBV27 and TRBJ2-1; TRBD2 is a possible D gene (7 bases). Germline V gives CDR1 MNHEY, CDR2 SMNVEV (reference sequence). Trimming stripped 7 bases from V and 2 bases from J, with 21 bases between. The CDR3 has 17 amino acids. Here the CDR3 DNA reads TGTGCCAGCACCCTCCCCGGGGGGCTTTTTCCCTACAATGAGCAGTTCTTC. Protein: CASTLPGGLFPYNEQFF.

This chain links TRBV28 with TRBJ2-7; a weak D match, TRBD2 (6 bases). Looked up from germline, CDR1 is MDHEN and CDR2 is SYDVKM. The length of the CDR3 is 14 residues. V dropped 2 bases and J dropped 1 base, with 9 bases sitting between them. The CDR3 spells CASSLAGWSYEQYF. The DNA of the CDR3 is TGTGCCAGCAGTTTAGCGGGATGGTCCTACGAGCAGTACTTC. Looking up the rest from reference TRBV28 and TRBJ2-7 gives the full variable domain: DVKVTQSSRYLVKRTGEKVFLECVQDMDHENMFWYRQDPGLGLRLIYFSYDVKMKEKGDIPEGYSVSREKKERFSLILESASTNQTSMYLCASSLAGWSYEQYFGPGTRLTVT.

The chain links TRBV30 to TRBJ1-5; no reliable D call. V was clipped by 3 bases and J by 0 bases, with 9 bases between them. This CDR3 spans 14 amino acids. The germline V gene has CDR1 GTSNPN and CDR2 SVGIG (reference sequence). For the CDR3, the DNA is TGTGCCTGGAGCTTCGGACTTAGCAATCAGCCCCAGCATTTT. It yields the protein CAWSFGLSNQPQHF.

V is TRBV19 and J is TRBJ2-1; 9 nucleotides align to TRBD2. Germline V gene data show CDR1 as LNHDA and CDR2 as SQIVND (reference sequence). The CDR3 is made up of 19 amino acids. Losses at the gene ends were 5 bases for V and 0 bases for J; bases not matched to a gene: 14. The CDR3 coding sequence is TGTGCCAGTAGTTTTTTCCGCGGGAGGGCCCCGAGCTCCTACAATGAGCAGTTCTTC. Encoded protein: CASSFFRGRAPSSYNEQFF. The full variable domain, in which reference TRBV19 and TRBJ2-1 provide the parts outside the CDR3, is DGGITQSPKYLFRKEGQNVTLSCEQNLNHDAMYWYRQDPGQGLRLIYYSQIVNDFQKGDIAEGYSVSREKKESFPLTVTSAQKNPTAFYLCASSFFRGRAPSSYNEQFFGPGTRLTVL.

The V and J genes are TRBV6-6 and TRBJ1-1; 11 bases match TRBD1. Germline trimming cut 6 bases from V and 6 bases from J; bases unmatched to any gene: 9. Germline loops: CDR1 MNHNY, CDR2 SVGAGI (reference sequence). This CDR3 spans 15 amino acids. The CDR3 is CASSTWDRGAPEAFF. For the CDR3, the DNA is TGTGCCAGCAGCACCTGGGACAGGGGGGCGCCTGAAGCTTTCTTT.

J is TRBJ1-3 and V is TRBV7-2; D possibly corresponds to TRBD1 (5 bases). CDR3 length equals 19 residues. The V gene lost 1 base and the J gene lost 0 bases, with 19 bases spanning the gap. CDR1 and CDR2 from the germline V gene are SGHTA and FQGNSA. CDR3 sequence reads: CASSLDRPPTFSSGNTIYF. In nucleotides, the CDR3 is TGTGCCAGCAGCTTAGACAGGCCCCCAACCTTCAGCTCTGGAAACACCATATATTTT.

The chain has TRBV27 and TRBJ1-2; D may be TRBD1 (5 bases). The V and J ends lost 5 bases and 8 bases respectively, with 15 bases between them. This CDR3 comprises 13 residues. Germline V gene sequence: CDR1 MNHEY, CDR2 SMNVEV (reference sequence). The CDR3 sequence: CASSPRGIGGYTF. DNA of the CDR3: TGTGCCAGCAGTCCTCGGGGGATCGGCGGCTACACCTTC.

J is TRBJ2-5 and V is TRBV7-9; D is ambiguous. Germline V lookup: CDR1 SEHNR, CDR2 FQNEAQ (reference sequence). V gave up 1 base and J gave up 2 bases, with 8 bases separating them. The CDR3 sequence is 14 residues long. CDR3 coding DNA: TGTGCCAGCAGCTTAGTCGGCGGACAAGAGACCCAGTACTTC. Translated: CASSLVGGQETQYF.

The gene calls are TRBV29-1 and TRBJ2-3, with TRBD2 as a possible D gene (6 bases). The CDR3 is 17 amino acids. CDR1 and CDR2 (germline): SQVTM, ANQGSEA. V was pared by 3 bases and J by 3 bases, with 22 bases between. This chain's CDR3 is CSVDIRWWGRITDTQYF. The DNA for the CDR3 is TGCAGCGTTGATATCCGATGGTGGGGGAGGATAACAGATACGCAGTATTTT.

V usage is TRBV19 and J usage is TRBJ2-1; 9 positions agree with TRBD2. Germline V lookup: CDR1 LNHDA, CDR2 SQIVND (reference sequence). Trimming at V came to 1 base and at J to 4 bases, leaving 8 bases not matched to a gene. This CDR3 contains 17 residues. CDR3 residues: CASSIGLAGVSYNEQFF. The CDR3 DNA is TGTGCCAGTAGTATAGGTTTAGCGGGAGTTTCATACAATGAGCAGTTCTTC.

The rearrangement links TRBV5-1 to TRBJ1-2, with TRBD1 matching over 9 bases. Germline trimming cut 4 bases from V and 4 bases from J; bases unmatched to any gene: 5. Germline CDR1 SGHRS, CDR2 YFSETQ. The CDR3 loop spans 14 amino acids. CDR3 sequence: CASSIGQGIYGYTF. The CDR3 bases are TGCGCCAGCAGCATAGGACAGGGGATCTATGGCTACACCTTC.

The chain is built from TRBV7-2 and TRBJ2-2; no definite D call. This CDR3 spans 15 amino acids. Germline-derived CDR1 and CDR2 are SGHTA and FQGNSA. V lost 1 base and J 1 base, leaving 7 bases between the germline ends. Written as DNA, the CDR3 is TGTGCCAGCAGCTTAGTGTCAGGGAACACCGGGGAGCTGTTTTTT. Amino acids: CASSLVSGNTGELFF.

This sequence joins TRBV5-1 and TRBJ2-4; D perhaps matches TRBD1 (7 bases). Germline CDR1 reads SGHRS; CDR2 reads YFSETQ. The CDR3 is made up of 15 amino acids. Trimming pared 2 bases from V and 4 bases from J, leaving 13 bases between. The CDR3 DNA sequence: TGCGCCAGCAGCTTCCTGGAGGGACAGAAAAACATTCAGTACTTC. Translated, it gives CASSFLEGQKNIQYF.

V usage is TRBV2 and J usage is TRBJ1-1; D ambiguous. CDR3 length: 15 residues. V lost 4 bases and J 4 bases, leaving 16 bases between the germline ends. Germline V gene lookup returns CDR1 SNHLY and CDR2 FYNNEI. The CDR3 nucleotides are TGTGCCAGCAGTGGGTCCCCGGGGTTGTCCACTGAAGCTTTCTTT. It is translated as CASSGSPGLSTEAFF.

In DNA, the CDR3 is TGTGCCAGCAGTTGGGACAGGGAAGACGGGGAGCTGTTTTTT. It specifies CASSWDREDGELFF. The chain links TRBV27 to TRBJ2-2; 9 bases match TRBD1. Germline-derived CDR1 and CDR2 are MNHEY and SMNVEV (reference sequence). The CDR3 is 14 amino acids. V lost 4 bases to trimming and J lost 7 bases; unmatched junction nucleotides: 4.

The chain uses TRBV19 and TRBJ2-7; 10 bases are shared with TRBD2. V gave up 3 bases and J gave up 4 bases; unmatched junction bases: 9. CDR3 length equals 16 residues. From germline, CDR1 is LNHDA and CDR2 SQIVND (reference sequence). The CDR3 DNA reads as TGTGCCAGTAGTATCCGAGGGTCTAGCGGGAGTTACGAGCAGTACTTC. Its translation is CASSIRGSSGSYEQYF.

The chain uses TRBV2 and TRBJ1-6; 11 positions agree with TRBD1. Germline CDR1 and CDR2: SNHLY and FYNNEI. V lost 6 bases and J lost 9; bases outside the gene matches: 4. The CDR3 totals 14 residues. CDR3 sequence reads: CASSLDRGRSPLHF. The DNA for the CDR3 is TGTGCCAGCAGCTTGGACAGGGGGCGTTCACCCCTCCACTTT.

The chain couples TRBV2 to TRBJ1-1; D is uncertain. CDR3 length: 16 amino acids. CDR1 and CDR2 from the germline V gene are SNHLY and FYNNEI. V dropped 6 bases and J dropped 0 bases, with 17 bases sitting between them. The CDR3 sequence: CASSPSISPMNTEAFF. CDR3 DNA: TGTGCCAGCAGCCCATCAATTAGCCCTATGAACACTGAAGCTTTCTTT.

The chain links TRBV20-1 to TRBJ1-1; D is unresolved. V dropped 6 bases and J dropped 6 bases, with 11 bases sitting between them. This CDR3 has 11 amino acids. CDR1 is DFQATT and CDR2 is SNEGSKA in the germline V gene (reference sequence). Here the CDR3 DNA reads TGCAGTGCCCGGGAAAGAGCTGAAGCTTTCTTT. Translated, it gives CSARERAEAFF.

The chain employs TRBV18 and TRBJ2-1, with 7 positions matching TRBD2. V was pared by 6 bases and J by 7 bases, with 12 bases of the junction left unmatched. This CDR3 region has 15 residues. Germline assignment: CDR1 KGHSH and CDR2 LQKENI. In DNA form, the CDR3 reads TGTGCCAGCTCGCCGCTAGCGGAGAGGGATAATGAGCAGTTCTTC. It translates to CASSPLAERDNEQFF.

The rearrangement links TRBV5-1 to TRBJ2-1, with TRBD2 identical over 11 bases. This CDR3 has 16 residues. The germline CDR1 and CDR2 sequences are SGHRS and YFSETQ. V lost 1 base, J lost 9 bases, and 9 bases stayed unmatched. The CDR3 region has the DNA TGCGCCAGCAGCTTGATAGCGGGAGGGCGTGGGGGTGAGCAGTTCTTC. This codes for CASSLIAGGRGGEQFF.

This chain uses TRBV11-2 with TRBJ2-5; perhaps TRBD2 as D (6 bases). The J call is doubtful: the DNA matches TRBJ2-7 better. Germline V gene sequence: CDR1 SGHAT, CDR2 FQNNGV. CDR3 size: 15 residues. This CDR3 is CASSLDVVAVYEQYF. DNA of the CDR3: TGTGCCAGCAGCTTAGATGTCGTAGCGGTCTACGAGCAGTACTTC.